This is a list of T cell receptor beta chains from one sample in a study of type 1 regulatory T cells. These receptors' antigens are unknown. One entry per CDR3 protein results from TCRdb running MiXCR on the reads. The data show about 67,000 distinct CDR3 sequences, nearly 50% seen once. The source material was cultured non-Tr1 T cells, either the whole culture or a sorted T cell fraction (not recorded which). All receptors come from a human donor in good health. Both conserved end residues are trimmed from each CDR3.

ASTLAGGGAGNEQF	TRBJ2-1	TRBV12-3/TRBV12-4
ASSQDLFGQGSRSPLH	TRBJ1-6	TRBV4-3
ASGMAPGLENTQY	TRBJ2-3	TRBV4-3
ASGSGPEAF	TRBJ1-1	TRBV12-5
SAGSMGAQSGNEQF	TRBJ2-1	TRBV20-1
ASSYGGSTPGETQY	TRBJ2-5	TRBV6-6
ASSPYLADGYT	TRBJ1-2	TRBV7-2
ASSVTSYEQY	TRBJ2-7	TRBV7-9
ASSRVGSPLH	TRBJ1-6	TRBV28
ASSHRGTSGGVSYNEQF	TRBJ2-1	TRBV2
ASSSNNQPQH	TRBJ1-5	TRBV27
ASSDGGTENYGYT	TRBJ1-2	TRBV5-1
ASRTGVGQPQH	TRBJ1-5	TRBV27
SARETGMKKAF	TRBJ1-1	TRBV20-1
ASSPRVMSYNEQF	TRBJ2-1	TRBV7-3
ASSIEARRDQPQH	TRBJ1-5	TRBV19
ASSSPVRRAGVGYT	TRBJ1-2	TRBV7-9
ASSPNAGGGGGYT	TRBJ1-2	TRBV3-1
ASSQGPAPSTDTQY	TRBJ2-3	TRBV4-2
ASRTRGTGGETQY	TRBJ2-5	TRBV6-1
ASKRQGQETQY	TRBJ2-5	TRBV5-6
ASSQDRLAGIWDTQY	TRBJ2-3	TRBV4-1
SAKGLAGAPRYNEQF	TRBJ2-1	TRBV20-1
ASSSRGPSSYEQY	TRBJ2-7	TRBV7-2
ASSLIGKTDTQY	TRBJ2-3	TRBV7-2
ASSLTPTGGNTIY	TRBJ1-3	TRBV7-9
SALLSGGLTDTQY	TRBJ2-3	TRBV20-1
ASSQRGTGELF	TRBJ2-2	TRBV3-1
ASSSWASGVHEQF	TRBJ2-1	TRBV6-2/TRBV6-3
ASSSSGTGDYDIQY	TRBJ2-4	TRBV6-2/TRBV6-3
SAVSGVGDNEQF	TRBJ2-1	TRBV20-1
ASSVTGAGGGKNTEAF	TRBJ1-1	TRBV7-2
ASSTTSGGYTDTQY	TRBJ2-3	TRBV6-2/TRBV6-3
ASRVEGATGELF	TRBJ2-2	TRBV6-2/TRBV6-3
ASSESPGLASSNEQF	TRBJ2-1	TRBV25-1
ASSLFSGEEDTQY	TRBJ2-3	TRBV11-3
ASSKEAGEAGIQETQY	TRBJ2-5	TRBV21-1
ASSASGYSYEQY	TRBJ2-7	TRBV12-3/TRBV12-4
ASVGNSYNEQF	TRBJ2-1	TRBV7-8
ASSQGSSFNEQF	TRBJ2-1	TRBV5-1
ASSLGRGPSGGELF	TRBJ2-2	TRBV7-8
SATLGAHFTEAF	TRBJ1-1	TRBV29-1
ASSPGGGRGIRDTQY	TRBJ2-3	TRBV7-2
ASSLRAGNTEAF	TRBJ1-1	TRBV7-3
ASSESGGDQPQH	TRBJ1-5	TRBV10-2
SAPDEASFVTQY	TRBJ2-5	TRBV20-1
ASSQERVSSYNEQF	TRBJ2-1	TRBV4-2
ASSSYSTDEQF	TRBJ2-1	TRBV5-4
ASRFQGQGTDTQY	TRBJ2-3	TRBV12-3/TRBV12-4
ASSQARILF	TRBJ1-4	TRBV4-1
ATSRAGKALGEDTQY	TRBJ2-3	TRBV15
ASSLAPQGTGELF	TRBJ2-2	TRBV5-1
ASSLGSKNNEQF	TRBJ2-1	TRBV7-2